This TCR beta chain was captured in a study of T cell repertoires in ileal Crohn's disease. Overall study: Every patient was operated on for stricturing (about 60%) or penetrating (about 40%) complications. Postoperative therapy was given to about half: around eleven thiopurines, 15 to 20 anti-TNF agents.

Only in-frame clones appear in the TCRdb table, and some are missing; sequencing was by immunoSEQ multiplex PCR. The sample holds about 62,000 clones, less than 90% seen once. Time point described: neoterminal ileum biopsy at postoperative endoscopy, about 6 months after surgery. The CDR3 has 15 amino acids. Losses at the gene ends were 3 bases for V and 4 bases for J; bases not matched to a gene: 6. Germline CDR1 and CDR2: SGHRS and YFSETQ. Study observations and caveats: The median delay to postoperative endoscopy was under nine months.

This clone was seen more than once but under ten times. Its antigen is as yet unknown. Sample: ileal tissue. The V call is TRBV5-1, the J call TRBJ1-2, with 10 bases identical to TRBD1. The sequence derives from an adult with Crohn's disease. The CDR3 loop is CASSSGTGVSYGYTF. Written as DNA, the CDR3 is TGCGCCAGCAGCTCCGGGACAGGGGTATCCTATGGCTACACCTTC.